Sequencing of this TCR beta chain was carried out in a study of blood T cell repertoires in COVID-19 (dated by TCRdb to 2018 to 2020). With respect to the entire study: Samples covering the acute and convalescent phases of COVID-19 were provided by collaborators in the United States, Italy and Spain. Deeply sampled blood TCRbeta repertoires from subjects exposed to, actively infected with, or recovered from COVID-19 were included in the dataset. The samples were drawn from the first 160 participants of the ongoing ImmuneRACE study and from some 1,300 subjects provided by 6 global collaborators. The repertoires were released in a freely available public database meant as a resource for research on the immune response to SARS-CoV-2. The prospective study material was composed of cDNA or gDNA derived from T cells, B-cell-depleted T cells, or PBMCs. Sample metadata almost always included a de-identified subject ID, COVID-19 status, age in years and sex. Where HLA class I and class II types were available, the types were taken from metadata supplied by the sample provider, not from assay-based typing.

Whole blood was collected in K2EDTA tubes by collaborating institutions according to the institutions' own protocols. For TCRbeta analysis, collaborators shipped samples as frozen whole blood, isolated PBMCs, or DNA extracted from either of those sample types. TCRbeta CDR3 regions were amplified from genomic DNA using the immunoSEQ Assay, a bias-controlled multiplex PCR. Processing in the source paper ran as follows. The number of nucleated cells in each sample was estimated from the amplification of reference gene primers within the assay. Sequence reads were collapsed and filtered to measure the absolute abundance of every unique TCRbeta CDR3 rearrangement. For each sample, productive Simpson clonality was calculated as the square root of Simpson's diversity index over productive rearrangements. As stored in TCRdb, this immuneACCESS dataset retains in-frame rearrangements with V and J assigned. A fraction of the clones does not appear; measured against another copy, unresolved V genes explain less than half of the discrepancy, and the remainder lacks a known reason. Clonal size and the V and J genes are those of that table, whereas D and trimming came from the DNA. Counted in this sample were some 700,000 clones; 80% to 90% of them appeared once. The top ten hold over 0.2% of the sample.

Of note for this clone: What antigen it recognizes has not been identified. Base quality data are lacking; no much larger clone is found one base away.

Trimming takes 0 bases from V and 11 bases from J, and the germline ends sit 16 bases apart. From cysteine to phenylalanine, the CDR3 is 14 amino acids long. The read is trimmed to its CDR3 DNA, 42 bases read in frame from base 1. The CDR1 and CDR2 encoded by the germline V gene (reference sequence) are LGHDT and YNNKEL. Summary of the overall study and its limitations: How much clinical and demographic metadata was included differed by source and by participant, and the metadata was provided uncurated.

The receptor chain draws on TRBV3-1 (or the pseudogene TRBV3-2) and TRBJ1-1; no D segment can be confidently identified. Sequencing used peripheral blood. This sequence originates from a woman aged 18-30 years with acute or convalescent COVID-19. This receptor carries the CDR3 CASSQEGRGNKAFF. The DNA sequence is TGTGCCAGCAGCCAAGAAGGTAGAGGGAACAAGGCTTTCTTT.